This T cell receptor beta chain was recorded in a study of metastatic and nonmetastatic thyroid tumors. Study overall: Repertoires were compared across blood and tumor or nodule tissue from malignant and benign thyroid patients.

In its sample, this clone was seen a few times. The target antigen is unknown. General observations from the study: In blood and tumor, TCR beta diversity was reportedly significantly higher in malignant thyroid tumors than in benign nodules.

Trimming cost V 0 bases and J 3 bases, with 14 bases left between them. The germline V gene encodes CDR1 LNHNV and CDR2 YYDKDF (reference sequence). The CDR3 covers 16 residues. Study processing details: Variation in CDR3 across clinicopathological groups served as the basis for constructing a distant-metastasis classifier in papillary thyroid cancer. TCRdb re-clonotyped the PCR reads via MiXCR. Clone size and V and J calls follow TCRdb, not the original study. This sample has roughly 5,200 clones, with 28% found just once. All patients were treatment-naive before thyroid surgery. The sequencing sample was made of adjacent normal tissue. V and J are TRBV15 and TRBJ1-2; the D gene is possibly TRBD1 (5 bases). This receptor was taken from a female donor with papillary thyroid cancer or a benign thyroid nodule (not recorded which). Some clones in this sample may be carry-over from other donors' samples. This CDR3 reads CATSREAAKGDYGYTF. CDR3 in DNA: TGTGCCACCAGCAGAGAGGCAGCTAAAGGGGACTATGGCTACACCTTC.